Each of the 18 T cell receptor beta chains below was sequenced from the same sample in a study of beta chain features in type 1 diabetes. Investigators reverse transcribed all isolated RNA, so they sequenced expressed TCRB transcripts. Using immunoSEQ multiplex PCR, the repertoire was profiled, and TCRdb retains in-frame clones only, with some absent. The repertoire holds 250,000 to 300,000 clones, 8% seen once, with more than 0.8% in the top ten. Sample: central memory CD4+ T cells from blood. All receptors come from a woman aged 18-29 years in good health.

CDR3 DNA: TGCGCCAGCAGCCCGGGACAGGGGAGTTCACCCCTCCACTTT. Translation gives CASSPGQGSSPLHF. The chain links TRBV4-1 to TRBJ1-6; 10 nucleotides line up with TRBD1. CDR1 MGHRA and CDR2 YSYEKL come from the germline V gene. This CDR3 region has 14 residues. V trimming: 4 bases; J trimming: 9 bases; junction bases outside the gene matches: 3.

This clone was detected ten times or more. V usage is TRBV7-2 and J usage is TRBJ2-1; TRBD1 is a possible D gene (6 bases). Trimming removed 5 bases from V and 5 bases from J, with 16 bases in between. CDR1 is SGHTA, CDR2 FQGNSA, per germline. CDR3 length equals 15 residues. The CDR3: CASSRRSGDNNEQFF. As DNA, the CDR3 is TGTGCCAGCAGCCGCCGGAGTGGGGACAACAATGAGCAGTTCTTC.

This chain uses TRBV2 with TRBJ1-2, with TRBD1 matching over 8 bases. V shed 4 bases, J shed 8 bases, and the junction held 9 bases outside the gene matches. CDR3 length equals 14 residues. Germline assignment: CDR1 SNHLY and CDR2 FYNNEI. In nucleotides, the CDR3 is TGTGCCAGCAGTGGCGATGGGACAGGTCACGGCTACACCTTC. Translation gives CASSGDGTGHGYTF.

There are a few counts of this clone. This chain links TRBV12-5 with TRBJ2-7; no definite D call. The CDR3 runs 15 residues. Germline V gene lookup returns CDR1 LGHNT and CDR2 FRNRAP. V was pared by 5 bases and J by 1 base, with 15 bases between. CDR3 bases: TGTGCTAGTGGTAGCGACCCGAATCTATCCTACGAGCAGTACTTC. Its protein is CASGSDPNLSYEQYF.

V and J are TRBV7-9 and TRBJ2-7, with D hard to call. The CDR3 contains 12 residues. Germline V gene data show CDR1 as SEHNR and CDR2 as FQNEAQ (reference sequence). V was pared by 5 bases and J by 4 bases, with 9 bases between. CDR3 region: CASSQQLYEQYV. CDR3 DNA sequence: TGTGCCAGCAGCCAACAGCTGTACGAGCAGTACGTC.

This clone was recorded at least ten times. The rearrangement joins TRBV18 to TRBJ2-3; D is perhaps TRBD1 (6 bases). The V and J ends lost 6 bases and 5 bases respectively, with 12 bases between them. Germline V gene lookup returns CDR1 KGHSH and CDR2 LQKENI. CDR3 length: 13 residues. The CDR3 nucleotides read TGTGCCAGCTCCCTGGGGGCTATAGATACGCAGTATTTT. Residues: CASSLGAIDTQYF.

V is TRBV5-1 and J is TRBJ2-5; D is possibly TRBD2 (6 bases). CDR3 length equals 12 residues. Germline V gene sequence: CDR1 SGHRS, CDR2 YFSETQ. Trimming left V 2 bases short and J 7 bases short, with 9 bases between. The CDR3 region is CASSLQEGTQYF. The CDR3 coding sequence is TGCGCCAGCAGCTTACAGGAGGGGACCCAGTACTTC.

The chain joins TRBV19 to TRBJ1-1; TRBD1 might be the D (5 bases). The CDR3 sequence is 13 residues long. CDR1 and CDR2 (germline): LNHDA, SQIVND (reference sequence). Trimming removed 5 bases from V and 6 bases from J, with 13 bases in between. The CDR3 DNA is TGTGCCAGTAGTTTCAGGGTTAACTCTGAAGCTTTCTTT. It yields the protein CASSFRVNSEAFF. Combining the CDR3 with reference TRBV19 and TRBJ1-1 gives the whole variable domain DGGITQSPKYLFRKEGQNVTLSCEQNLNHDAMYWYRQDPGQGLRLIYYSQIVNDFQKGDIAEGYSVSREKKESFPLTVTSAQKNPTAFYLCASSFRVNSEAFFGQGTRLTVV.

This clone has only a few counts. Other nucleotide sequences in the sample specify the same CDR3. The gene calls are TRBV7-9 and TRBJ1-5; tentatively, D is TRBD1 (6 bases). This CDR3 has 14 residues. Trimming cost V 1 base and J 3 bases, with 7 bases left between them. The germline V gene has CDR1 SEHNR and CDR2 FQNEAQ (reference sequence). CDR3 loop: CASSLGGANQPQHF. For the CDR3, the DNA is TGTGCCAGCAGCTTAGGGGGGGCCAATCAGCCCCAGCATTTT. Combining the CDR3 with reference TRBV7-9 and TRBJ1-5 gives the whole variable domain DTGVSQNPRHKITKRGQNVTFRCDPISEHNRLYWYRQTLGQGPEFLTYFQNEAQLEKSRLLSDRFSAERPKGSFSTLEIQRTEQGDSAMYLCASSLGGANQPQHFGDGTRLSIL.

The chain recombines TRBV19 with TRBJ2-1; 9 nucleotides match TRBD2. The germline V gene has CDR1 LNHDA and CDR2 SQIVND (reference sequence). The CDR3 is made up of 16 amino acids. V shed 2 bases and J 5 bases; nucleotides not matched to a gene: 7. The CDR3 DNA is TGTGCCAGTAGTATAAAGCTAGCGGGAATGAACAATGAGCAGTTCTTC. This encodes CASSIKLAGMNNEQFF.

The chain has TRBV6-5 and TRBJ2-7; no clear D. V lost 4 bases, J lost 0 bases, and 13 bases lay in between. The germline V gene encodes CDR1 MNHEY and CDR2 SVGAGI. This CDR3 spans 15 amino acids. The CDR3 is CASSSTGTSSYEQYF. The CDR3 nucleotides are TGTGCCAGCAGTTCGACGGGTACCAGCTCCTACGAGCAGTACTTC.

This chain connects TRBV7-2 to TRBJ2-7; D uncertain. The length of the CDR3 is 14 residues. V was trimmed by 0 bases and J by 3 bases, leaving 9 bases between them. In germline, CDR1 is SGHTA, CDR2 FQGNSA. CDR3 loop: CASSLANSGYEQYF. CDR3 sequence (DNA): TGTGCCAGCAGCTTAGCCAACTCCGGCTACGAGCAGTACTTC.

This clone came up a few times. The chain recombines TRBV5-1 with TRBJ2-5; TRBD1 aligns across 9 bases. Germline trimming cut 0 bases from V and 5 bases from J; bases unmatched to any gene: 2. Germline loops: CDR1 SGHRS, CDR2 YFSETQ. The CDR3 is 14 residues long. The CDR3 here is CASSLGDRAETQYF. The DNA of the CDR3 is TGCGCCAGCAGCTTGGGGGACAGGGCCGAGACCCAGTACTTC.

This chain joins TRBV10-3 and TRBJ1-1; a possible D gene is TRBD1 (5 bases). The V end lost 3 bases, the J end lost 5 bases, and 10 bases lay between the germline ends. The CDR3 has 13 residues. Germline V gives CDR1 ENHRY, CDR2 SYGVKD. This CDR3 reads CAISDRAGTEAFF. The CDR3 coding sequence is TGTGCCATCAGTGACCGTGCAGGGACTGAAGCTTTCTTT.

Points on this clone: A much larger clone sits a single nucleotide away, making a read error possible. This chain uses TRBV7-2 with TRBJ2-1; D unresolved. Trimming took 3 bases from V and 8 from J, leaving 5 bases between them. Germline V gives CDR1 SGHTA, CDR2 FQGNSA. The CDR3 length is 11 residues. In DNA, the CDR3 is TGTGCCAGCAGCTTGTGGGATGAGCAGTTCTTC. It encodes CASSLWDEQFF.

V usage is TRBV11-2 and J usage is TRBJ2-5; D unclear. Per the germline V gene, CDR1 is SGHAT and CDR2 is FQNNGV. Trimming took 9 bases from V and 5 from J, leaving 13 bases between them. This CDR3 spans 12 amino acids. The CDR3 DNA sequence: TGTGCCAGGGGTGGGATTTGGGAGACCCAGTACTTC. Its translation: CARGGIWETQYF.

V usage is TRBV7-3 and J usage is TRBJ2-5; TRBD1 aligns across 10 bases. The CDR3 is made up of 17 amino acids. Germline assignment: CDR1 SGHTA and CDR2 FQGTGA. V dropped 3 bases and J dropped 7; count of bases not matched to a gene: 14. The CDR3 DNA reads as TGTGCCAGCAGCTTGATGGACAGGGGGTCACCAGGAGGGACCCAGTACTTC. Amino acid sequence: CASSLMDRGSPGGTQYF.

The gene calls are TRBV6-6 and TRBJ1-2; 7 nucleotides align to TRBD1. The J segment lost 4 bases and the V segment lost 7 bases, leaving 12 bases of the junction unmatched. Germline V gene data show CDR1 as MNHNY and CDR2 as SVGAGI (reference sequence). The CDR3 contains 15 residues. The CDR3 is CASTRGQIFSYGYTF. The DNA for the CDR3 is TGTGCCAGCACCAGGGGACAGATTTTCTCCTATGGCTACACCTTC.